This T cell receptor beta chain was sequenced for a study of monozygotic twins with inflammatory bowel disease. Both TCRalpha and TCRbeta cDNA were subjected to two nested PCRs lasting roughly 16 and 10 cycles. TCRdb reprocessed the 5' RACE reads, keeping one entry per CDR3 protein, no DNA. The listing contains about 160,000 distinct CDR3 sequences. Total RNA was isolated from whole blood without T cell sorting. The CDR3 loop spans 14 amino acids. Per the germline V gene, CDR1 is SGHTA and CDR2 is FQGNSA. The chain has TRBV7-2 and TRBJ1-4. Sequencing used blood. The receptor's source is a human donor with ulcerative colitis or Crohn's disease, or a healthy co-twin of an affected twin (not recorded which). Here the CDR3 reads CASSFGQANEKLFF. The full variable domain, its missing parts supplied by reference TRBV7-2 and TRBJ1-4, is GAGVSQSPSNKVTEKGKDVELRCDPISGHTALYWYRQSLGQGLEFLIYFQGNSAPDKSGLPSDRFSAERTGGSVSTLTIQRTQQEDSAVYLCASSFGQANEKLFFGSGTQLSVL.